The clone carrying this TCR beta chain was picked up many times. First-strand cDNA used TRAV- and TRBV-specific primers, covering alpha and beta chains. The PCR that amplified TCRs ran for around 20 cycles, relying on a constant-region primer and a V-primer adapter. TCRdb redid the calling of the reads with MiXCR, one entry per CDR3 protein. The top ten hold approximately 6% of the sample, which has about 30,000 distinct CDR3 sequences, around 47% seen once. This sample is drawn from a study of low-dose radiotherapy and immunotherapy resistance in tumors. Study as a whole: For Cohort 1, fractions of 0.5 Gy were given every 2 weeks, reaching 6.5 Gy overall. Aspirin was taken orally at 300 mg daily by patients, and this continued for four cycles from cycle 1 day 1.

Looked up from germline, CDR1 is MNHEY and CDR2 is SMNVEV (reference sequence). V was clipped by 6 bases and J by 5 bases, with 9 bases between them. CDR3 length: 12 amino acids. Time point specified: after trial treatment. Treatment: LDRT plus nivolumab, ipilimumab, low-dose cyclophosphamide and aspirin (RACIN trial). Enrollment required an advanced solid tumor negative for tumor-infiltrating lymphocytes. This receptor was obtained from a male donor with gallbladder cancer. The J gene is TRBJ2-3, the V gene TRBV27; TRBD2 is a possible D gene (5 bases). The material sequenced was PBMCs, taken after low-dose radiotherapy plus immunotherapy. CDR3 DNA sequence: TGTGCCAGCAGAAACAGCGGAGATACGCAGTATTTT. Its protein product is CASRNSGDTQYF.